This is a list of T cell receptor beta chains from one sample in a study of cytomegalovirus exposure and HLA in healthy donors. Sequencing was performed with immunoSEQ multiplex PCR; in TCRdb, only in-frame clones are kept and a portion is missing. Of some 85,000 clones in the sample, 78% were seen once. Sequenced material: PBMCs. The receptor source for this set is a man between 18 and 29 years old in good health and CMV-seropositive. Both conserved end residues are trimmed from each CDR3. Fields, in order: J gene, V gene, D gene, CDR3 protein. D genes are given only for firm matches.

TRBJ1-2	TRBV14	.	ASSPLRGQGFSGYT
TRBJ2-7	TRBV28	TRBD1	ASSLSRQGTYSTYEQY
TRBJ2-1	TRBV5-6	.	ASSGRQQF
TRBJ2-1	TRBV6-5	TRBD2	ASSHRTSGRSEQF
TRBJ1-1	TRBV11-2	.	ASSLFMNTEAF
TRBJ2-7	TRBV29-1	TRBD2	SVLSQDREGEQY
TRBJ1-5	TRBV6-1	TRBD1	ASRPTGGNQPQH
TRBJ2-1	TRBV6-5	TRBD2	ASSYGGASGYNEQF
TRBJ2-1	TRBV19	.	ASSINRYNEQF
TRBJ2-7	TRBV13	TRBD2	ASSRTSPPYEQY
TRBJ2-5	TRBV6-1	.	ASSEGWTEETQY
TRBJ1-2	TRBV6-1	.	ASSEEHLANYGYT
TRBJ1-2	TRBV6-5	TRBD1	ASSYSGQGYGYT
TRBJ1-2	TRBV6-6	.	ASSHRGAGGYT
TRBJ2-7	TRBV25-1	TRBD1	ASSDRQGVTGYEQY
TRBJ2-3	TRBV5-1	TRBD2	ASSLELAADTQY
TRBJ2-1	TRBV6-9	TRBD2	AKDMTGGRFDEQF
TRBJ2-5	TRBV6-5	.	ASSFRGTQETQY
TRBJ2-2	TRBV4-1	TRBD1	ASSPKETGGAKSTGELF
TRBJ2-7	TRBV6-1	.	ATKPGPYEQY
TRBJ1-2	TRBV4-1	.	ASSQVINYGYT
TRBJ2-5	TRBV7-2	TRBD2	ASSLAMVAGGSGETQY
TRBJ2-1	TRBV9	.	ASSTPSRFNEQF
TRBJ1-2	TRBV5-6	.	ASSLGSGIYGYT
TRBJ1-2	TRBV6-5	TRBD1	ASSLTGAGYT
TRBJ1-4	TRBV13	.	ASSLAGANEKLF
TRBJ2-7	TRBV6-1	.	ASSVRTDPTYEQY
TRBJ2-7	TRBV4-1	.	ASSQDPGNHRPYEQY
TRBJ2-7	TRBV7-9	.	ASSLAGVDYEQY
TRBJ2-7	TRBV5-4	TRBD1	ASSLWDRMISYEQY
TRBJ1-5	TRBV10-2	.	ASSPDRATSNQPQH
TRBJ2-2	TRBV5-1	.	ASSLIGTPNTGELF
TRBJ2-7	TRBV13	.	ASSSRGTEYEQY
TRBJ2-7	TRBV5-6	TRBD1	ASSEDRSSYEQY
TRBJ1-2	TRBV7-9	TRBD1	ASSFPTGEYGYT
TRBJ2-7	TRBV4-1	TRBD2	ASSQQLAGVSAVDEQY
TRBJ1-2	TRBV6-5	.	ASSYRQDYGYT
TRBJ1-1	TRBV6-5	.	ATQIFRSLNTEAF
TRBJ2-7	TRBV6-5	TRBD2	ASSSPGLAGFNEQY
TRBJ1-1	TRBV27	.	ASRGQTTEAF
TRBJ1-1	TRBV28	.	ASSPGGYEAF
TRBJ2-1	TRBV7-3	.	ASSLRPGLQF
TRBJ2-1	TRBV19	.	ASNLSPRGGQF
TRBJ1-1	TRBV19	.	ASSIGVARAF
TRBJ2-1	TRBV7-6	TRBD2	ASSFLAGDNEQF
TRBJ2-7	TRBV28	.	ASSLYSGNYEQY
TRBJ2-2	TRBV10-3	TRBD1	ALSGTGGTGELF
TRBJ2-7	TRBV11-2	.	ASSLGTSRLFYEQY
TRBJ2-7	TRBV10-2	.	ASQGASYEQY
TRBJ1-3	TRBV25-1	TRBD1	ASRDRGRRNTIY
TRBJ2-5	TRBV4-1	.	ASSPNAAGETQY
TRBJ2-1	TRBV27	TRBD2	ASQEVAGGPQF
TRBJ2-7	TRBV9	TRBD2	ASSDRLAGDEQY
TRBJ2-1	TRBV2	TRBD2	ASSEGGGSPYNEQF
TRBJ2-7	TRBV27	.	ASKGPGAGEQY
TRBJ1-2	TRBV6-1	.	ASSEAENYGYT
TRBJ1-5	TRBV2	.	ASTPGQGSNQPQH